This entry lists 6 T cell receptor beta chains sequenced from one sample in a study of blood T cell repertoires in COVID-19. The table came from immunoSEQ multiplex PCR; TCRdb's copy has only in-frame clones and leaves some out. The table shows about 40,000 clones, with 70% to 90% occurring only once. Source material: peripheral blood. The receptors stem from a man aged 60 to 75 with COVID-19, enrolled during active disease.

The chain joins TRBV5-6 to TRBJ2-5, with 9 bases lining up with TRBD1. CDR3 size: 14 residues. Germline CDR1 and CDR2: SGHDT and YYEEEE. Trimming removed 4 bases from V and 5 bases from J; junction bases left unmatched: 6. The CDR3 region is CASSEATGGETQYF. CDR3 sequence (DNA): TGTGCCAGCAGCGAAGCAACAGGGGGCGAGACCCAGTACTTC.

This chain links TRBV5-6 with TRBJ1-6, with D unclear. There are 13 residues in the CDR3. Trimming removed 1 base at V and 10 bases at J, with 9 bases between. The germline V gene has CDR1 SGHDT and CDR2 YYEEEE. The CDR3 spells CASSLRRGSPLHF. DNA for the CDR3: TGTGCCAGCAGCTTGCGGCGAGGGTCACCCCTCCACTTT.

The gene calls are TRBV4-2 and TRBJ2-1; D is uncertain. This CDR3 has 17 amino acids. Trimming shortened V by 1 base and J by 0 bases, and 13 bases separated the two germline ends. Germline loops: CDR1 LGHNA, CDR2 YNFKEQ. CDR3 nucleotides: TGTGCCAGCAGCCAAGGCCAAGCTGTAAGCTCCTACAATGAGCAGTTCTTC. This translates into CASSQGQAVSSYNEQFF.

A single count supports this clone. The CDR3 DNA is TGTGCCAGCAGCCAAGCAATGACAGGGGATCGCTATGGCTACACCTTC. It yields the protein CASSQAMTGDRYGYTF. The chain uses TRBV4-2 and TRBJ1-2, with 8 positions matching TRBD1. V lost 1 base and J lost 4; bases outside the gene matches: 8. CDR1 and CDR2 from the germline V gene are LGHNA and YNFKEQ. CDR3 length: 16 residues.

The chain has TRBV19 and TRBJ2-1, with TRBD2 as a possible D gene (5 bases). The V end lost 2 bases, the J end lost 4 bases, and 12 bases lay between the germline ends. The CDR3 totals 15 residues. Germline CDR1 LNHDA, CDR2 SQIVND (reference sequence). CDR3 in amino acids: CASSISTSSYNEQFF. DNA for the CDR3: TGTGCCAGTAGTATATCAACTAGTTCTTACAATGAGCAGTTCTTC.

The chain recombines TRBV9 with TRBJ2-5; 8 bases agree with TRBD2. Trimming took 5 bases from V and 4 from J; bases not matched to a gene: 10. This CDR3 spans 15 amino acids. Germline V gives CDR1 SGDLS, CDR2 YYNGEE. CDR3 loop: CASSQGSGRGETQYF. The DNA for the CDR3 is TGTGCCAGCAGTCAAGGGAGCGGGAGAGGAGAGACCCAGTACTTC.